This T cell receptor (beta chain) is drawn from a study of blood T cell repertoires in COVID-19. Study background: Italy, Spain and the United States were the sources of the convalescent and acute COVID-19 samples.

The data were produced by immunoSEQ multiplex PCR, yet TCRdb's version contains in-frame clones alone and is incomplete. The repertoire holds some 150,000 clones, with more than 80% as singletons. Germline assignment: CDR1 SGHRS and CDR2 YFSETQ. The CDR3 loop spans 12 amino acids. Trimming pared 0 bases from V and 7 bases from J, leaving 4 bases between. Sequencing used peripheral blood. The TCR comes from a human donor in a cohort sampled during active COVID-19. V is TRBV5-1 and J is TRBJ2-2; D unresolved. CDR3 protein: CASSLELGELFF. In DNA form, the CDR3 reads TGCGCCAGCAGCTTGGAACTCGGGGAGCTGTTTTTT.